This T cell receptor (beta chain) was captured in a study of T cells in Graves' hyperthyroidism and ophthalmopathy. The overall study: Peripheral blood was drawn at first diagnosis, prior to all treatment. The study, taken as a whole, reports: Most thyroid clonotypes expanded above 0.001 appeared in blood too.

Graves' hyperthyroidism without ophthalmopathy progression within 18 months was termed stable. Patients aged 18 to 65 had newly diagnosed hyperthyroidism lasting under 2 months. The CDR3 regions of TCR beta were amplified from RNA transcripts. The TCR CDR3 was amplified in a first-round RT-PCR using the HTBI primer set. TCRdb re-called the multiplex PCR reads through MiXCR, storing one row per CDR3 protein. The sample lists about 560,000 distinct CDR3 sequences, less than 15% seen once, with approximately 15% in the top ten. This clonotype was seen a handful of times. The antigen is undetermined. J gave up 0 bases and V 2 bases, and 4 bases lay outside the gene matches. The CDR3 length is 15 residues. Germline CDR1 is GTSNPN and CDR2 is SVGIG (reference sequence).

This sequence joins TRBV30 and TRBJ2-1; 7 nucleotides agree with TRBD2. Input material: blood. This receptor was obtained from a woman aged 40-49 years with Graves' hyperthyroidism. CDR3 sequence: CAWSPSGPSYNEQFF. In DNA, the CDR3 is TGTGCCTGGAGTCCTAGCGGACCCTCCTACAATGAGCAGTTCTTC. The full variable domain, with the rest looked up from reference TRBV30 and TRBJ2-1, is SQTIHQWPATLVQPVGSPLSLECTVEGTSNPNLYWYRQAAGRGLQLLFYSVGIGQISSEVPQNLSASRPQDRQFILSSKKLLLSDSGFYLCAWSPSGPSYNEQFFGPGTRLTVL.